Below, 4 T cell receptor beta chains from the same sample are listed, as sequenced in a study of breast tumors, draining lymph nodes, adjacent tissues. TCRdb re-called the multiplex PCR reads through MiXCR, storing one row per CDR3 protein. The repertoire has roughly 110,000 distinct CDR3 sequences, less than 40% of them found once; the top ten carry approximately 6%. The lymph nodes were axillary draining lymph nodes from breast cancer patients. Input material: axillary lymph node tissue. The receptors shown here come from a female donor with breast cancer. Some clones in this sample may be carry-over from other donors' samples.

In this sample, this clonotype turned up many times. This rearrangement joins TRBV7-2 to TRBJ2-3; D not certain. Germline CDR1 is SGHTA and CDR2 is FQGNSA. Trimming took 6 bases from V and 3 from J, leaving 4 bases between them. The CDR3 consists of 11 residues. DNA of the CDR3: TGTGCCAGCAGGCGGACAGATACGCAGTATTTT. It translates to CASRRTDTQYF.

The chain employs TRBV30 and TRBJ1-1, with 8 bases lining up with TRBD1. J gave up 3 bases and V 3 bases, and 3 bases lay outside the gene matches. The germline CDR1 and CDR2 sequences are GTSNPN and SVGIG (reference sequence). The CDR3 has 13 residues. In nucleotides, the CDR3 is TGTGCCTGGAGAGGACAGGGATACACTGAAGCTTTCTTT. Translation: CAWRGQGYTEAFF.

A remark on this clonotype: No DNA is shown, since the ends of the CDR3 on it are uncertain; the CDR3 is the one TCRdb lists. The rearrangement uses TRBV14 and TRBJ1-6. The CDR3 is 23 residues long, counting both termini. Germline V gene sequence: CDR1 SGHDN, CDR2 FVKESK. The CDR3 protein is CASTNQTSMYLCASSLLRSPLHF.

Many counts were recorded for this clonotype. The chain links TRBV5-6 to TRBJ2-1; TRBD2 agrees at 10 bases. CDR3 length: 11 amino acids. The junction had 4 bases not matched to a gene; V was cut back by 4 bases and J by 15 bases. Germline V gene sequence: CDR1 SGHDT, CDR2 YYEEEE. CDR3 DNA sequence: TGTGCCAGCAGCCTAGCGGGAGTACGGTTCTTC. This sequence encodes CASSLAGVRFF.